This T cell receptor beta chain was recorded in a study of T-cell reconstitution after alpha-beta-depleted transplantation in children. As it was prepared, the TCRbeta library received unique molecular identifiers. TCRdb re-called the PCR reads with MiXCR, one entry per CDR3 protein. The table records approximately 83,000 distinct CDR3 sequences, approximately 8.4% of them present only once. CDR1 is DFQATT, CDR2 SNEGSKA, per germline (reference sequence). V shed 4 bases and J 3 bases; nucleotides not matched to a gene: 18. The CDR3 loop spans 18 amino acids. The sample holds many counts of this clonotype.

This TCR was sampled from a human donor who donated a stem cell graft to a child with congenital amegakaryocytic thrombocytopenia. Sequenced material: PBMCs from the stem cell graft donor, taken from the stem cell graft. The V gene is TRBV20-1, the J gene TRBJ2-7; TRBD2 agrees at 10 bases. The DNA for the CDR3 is TGCAGTGCTAACCGCGTAGACTTAGCGGGAGGTAATTACTACGAGCAGTACTTC. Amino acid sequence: CSANRVDLAGGNYYEQYF.